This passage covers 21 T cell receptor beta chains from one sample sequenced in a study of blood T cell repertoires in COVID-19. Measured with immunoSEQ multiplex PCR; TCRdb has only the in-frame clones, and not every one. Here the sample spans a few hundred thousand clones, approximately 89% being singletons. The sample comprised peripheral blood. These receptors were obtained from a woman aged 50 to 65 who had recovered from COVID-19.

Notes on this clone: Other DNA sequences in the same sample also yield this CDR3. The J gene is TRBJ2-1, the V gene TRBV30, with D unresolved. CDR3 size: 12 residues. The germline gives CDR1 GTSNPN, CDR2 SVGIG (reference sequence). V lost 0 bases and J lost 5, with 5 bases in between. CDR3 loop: CAWSVRDNEQFF. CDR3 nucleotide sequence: TGTGCCTGGAGTGTACGAGACAATGAGCAGTTCTTC.

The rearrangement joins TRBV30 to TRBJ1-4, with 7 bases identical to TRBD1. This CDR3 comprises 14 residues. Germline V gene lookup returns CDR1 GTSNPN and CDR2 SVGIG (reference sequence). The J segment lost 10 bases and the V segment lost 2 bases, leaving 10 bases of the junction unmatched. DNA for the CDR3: TGTGCCTGGAGTCTACAGGGGAGTGAGGGAAAACTGTTTTTT. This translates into CAWSLQGSEGKLFF. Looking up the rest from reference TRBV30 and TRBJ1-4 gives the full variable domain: SQTIHQWPATLVQPVGSPLSLECTVEGTSNPNLYWYRQAAGRGLQLLFYSVGIGQISSEVPQNLSASRPQDRQFILSSKKLLLSDSGFYLCAWSLQGSEGKLFFGSGTQLSVL.

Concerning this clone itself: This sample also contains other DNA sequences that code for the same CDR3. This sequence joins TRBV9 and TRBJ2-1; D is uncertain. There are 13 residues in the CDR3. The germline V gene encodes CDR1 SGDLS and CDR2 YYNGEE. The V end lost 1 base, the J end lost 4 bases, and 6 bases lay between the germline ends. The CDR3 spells CASSVSGYNEQFF. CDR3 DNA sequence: TGTGCCAGCAGCGTATCCGGGTACAATGAGCAGTTCTTC.

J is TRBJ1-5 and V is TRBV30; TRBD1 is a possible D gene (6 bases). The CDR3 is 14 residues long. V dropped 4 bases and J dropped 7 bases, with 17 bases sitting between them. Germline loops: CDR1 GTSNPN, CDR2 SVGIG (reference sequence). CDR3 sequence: CAWNNGGAGQPQHF. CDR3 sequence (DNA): TGTGCCTGGAACAATGGGGGGGCCGGCCAGCCCCAGCATTTT.

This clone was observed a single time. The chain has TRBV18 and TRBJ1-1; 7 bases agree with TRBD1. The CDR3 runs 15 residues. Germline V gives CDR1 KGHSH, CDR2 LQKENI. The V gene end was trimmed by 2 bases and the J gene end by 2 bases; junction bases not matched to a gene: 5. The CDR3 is CASSPGQVENTEAFF. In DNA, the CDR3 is TGTGCCAGCTCACCAGGACAGGTAGAAAACACTGAAGCTTTCTTT.

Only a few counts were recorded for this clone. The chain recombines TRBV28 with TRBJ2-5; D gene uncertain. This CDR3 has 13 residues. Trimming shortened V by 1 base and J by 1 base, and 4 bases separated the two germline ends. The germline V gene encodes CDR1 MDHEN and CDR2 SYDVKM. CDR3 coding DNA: TGTGCCAGCAGTTTATACACCCAAGAGACCCAGTACTTC. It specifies CASSLYTQETQYF.

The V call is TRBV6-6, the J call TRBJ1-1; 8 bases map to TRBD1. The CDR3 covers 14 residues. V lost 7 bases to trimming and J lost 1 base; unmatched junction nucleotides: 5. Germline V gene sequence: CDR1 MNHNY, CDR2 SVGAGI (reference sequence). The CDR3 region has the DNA TGTGCCAGCAACTGGGACAGGCGGAACACTGAAGCTTTCTTT. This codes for CASNWDRRNTEAFF.

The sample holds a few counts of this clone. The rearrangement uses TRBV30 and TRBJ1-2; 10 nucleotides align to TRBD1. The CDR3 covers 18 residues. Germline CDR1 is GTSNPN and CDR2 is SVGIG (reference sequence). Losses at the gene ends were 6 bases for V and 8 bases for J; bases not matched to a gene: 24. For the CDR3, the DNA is TGTGCCTGCCCTCGTACTAAGGCTGGGGACAGGGGTTCCGTCGGCTACACCTTC. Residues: CACPRTKAGDRGSVGYTF.

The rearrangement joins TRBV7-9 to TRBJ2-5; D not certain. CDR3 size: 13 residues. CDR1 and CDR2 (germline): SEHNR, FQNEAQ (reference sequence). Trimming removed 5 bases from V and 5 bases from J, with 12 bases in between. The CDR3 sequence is CASSKILGETQYF. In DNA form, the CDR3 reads TGTGCCAGCAGCAAGATCCTCGGGGAGACCCAGTACTTC.

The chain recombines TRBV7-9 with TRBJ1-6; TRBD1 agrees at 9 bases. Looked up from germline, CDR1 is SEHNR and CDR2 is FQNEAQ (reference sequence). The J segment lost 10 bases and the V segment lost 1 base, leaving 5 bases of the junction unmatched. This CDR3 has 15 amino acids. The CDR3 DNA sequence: TGTGCCAGCAGCTTAGGGGACAGGGAGAGATCACCCCTCCACTTT. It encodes CASSLGDRERSPLHF.

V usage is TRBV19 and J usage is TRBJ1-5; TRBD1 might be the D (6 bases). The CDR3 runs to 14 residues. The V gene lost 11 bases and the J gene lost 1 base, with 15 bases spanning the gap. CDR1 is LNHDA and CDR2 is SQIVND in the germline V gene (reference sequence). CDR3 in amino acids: CACLPGGSNQPQHF. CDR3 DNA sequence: TGTGCCTGTCTGCCTGGGGGCAGCAATCAGCCCCAGCATTTT.

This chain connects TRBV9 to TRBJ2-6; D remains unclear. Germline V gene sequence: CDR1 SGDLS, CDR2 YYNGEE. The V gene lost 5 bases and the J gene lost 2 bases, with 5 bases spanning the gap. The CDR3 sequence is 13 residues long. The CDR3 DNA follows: TGTGCCAGCAGTATAGCTGGGGCCAACGTCCTGACTTTC. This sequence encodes CASSIAGANVLTF.

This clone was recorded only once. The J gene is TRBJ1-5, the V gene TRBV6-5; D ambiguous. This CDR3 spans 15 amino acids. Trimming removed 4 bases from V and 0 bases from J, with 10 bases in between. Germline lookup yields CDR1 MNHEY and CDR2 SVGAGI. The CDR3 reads CASSSQPNSNQPQHF. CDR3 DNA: TGTGCCAGCAGTTCACAGCCAAATAGCAATCAGCCCCAGCATTTT.

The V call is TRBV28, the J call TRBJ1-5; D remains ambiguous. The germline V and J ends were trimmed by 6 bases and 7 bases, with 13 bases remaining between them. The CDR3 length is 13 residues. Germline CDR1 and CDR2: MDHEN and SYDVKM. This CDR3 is CASRTQSVQPQHF. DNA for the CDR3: TGTGCCAGCAGAACCCAATCAGTACAGCCCCAGCATTTT.

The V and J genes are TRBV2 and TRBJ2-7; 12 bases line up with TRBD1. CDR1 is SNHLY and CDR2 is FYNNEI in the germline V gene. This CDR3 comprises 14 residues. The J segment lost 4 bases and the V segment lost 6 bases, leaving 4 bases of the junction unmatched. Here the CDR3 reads CASRAGQGAYEQYF. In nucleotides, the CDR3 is TGTGCCAGCAGGGCGGGACAGGGGGCGTACGAGCAGTACTTC.

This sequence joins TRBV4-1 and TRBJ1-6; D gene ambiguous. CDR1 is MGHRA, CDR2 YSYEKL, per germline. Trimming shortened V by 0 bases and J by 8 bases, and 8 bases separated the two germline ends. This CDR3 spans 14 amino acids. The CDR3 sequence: CASSQEERDSPLHF. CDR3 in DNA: TGCGCCAGCAGCCAAGAAGAGAGGGATTCACCCCTCCACTTT.

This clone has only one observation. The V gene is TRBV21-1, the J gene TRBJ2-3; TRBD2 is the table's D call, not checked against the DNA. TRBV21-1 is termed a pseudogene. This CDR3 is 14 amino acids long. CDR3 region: CASPGKWGFYTQYF. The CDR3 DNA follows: TGTGCCAGCCCCGGGAAGTGGGGATTCTATACGCAGTATTTT.

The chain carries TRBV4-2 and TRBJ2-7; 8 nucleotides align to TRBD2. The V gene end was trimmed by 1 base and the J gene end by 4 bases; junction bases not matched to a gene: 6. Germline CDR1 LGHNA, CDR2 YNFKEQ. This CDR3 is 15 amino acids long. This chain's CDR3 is CASSQVAGGIYEQYF. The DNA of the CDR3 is TGTGCCAGCAGCCAAGTTGCGGGAGGCATTTACGAGCAGTACTTC.

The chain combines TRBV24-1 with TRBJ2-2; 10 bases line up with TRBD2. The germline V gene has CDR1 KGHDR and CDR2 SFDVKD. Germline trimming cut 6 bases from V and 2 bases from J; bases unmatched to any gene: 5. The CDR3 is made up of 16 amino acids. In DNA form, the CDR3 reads TGTGCCACCAGTTTTTCTAGCGGGAGTAACACCGGGGAGCTGTTTTTT. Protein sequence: CATSFSSGSNTGELFF.

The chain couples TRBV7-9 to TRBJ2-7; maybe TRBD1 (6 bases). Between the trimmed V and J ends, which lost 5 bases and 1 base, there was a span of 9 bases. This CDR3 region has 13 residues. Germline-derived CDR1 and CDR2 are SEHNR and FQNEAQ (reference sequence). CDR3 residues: CASSPTGSYEQYF. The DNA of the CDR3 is TGTGCCAGCAGCCCAACAGGGTCCTACGAGCAGTACTTC. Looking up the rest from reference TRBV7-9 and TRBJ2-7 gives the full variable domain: DTGVSQNPRHKITKRGQNVTFRCDPISEHNRLYWYRQTLGQGPEFLTYFQNEAQLEKSRLLSDRFSAERPKGSFSTLEIQRTEQGDSAMYLCASSPTGSYEQYFGPGTRLTVT.

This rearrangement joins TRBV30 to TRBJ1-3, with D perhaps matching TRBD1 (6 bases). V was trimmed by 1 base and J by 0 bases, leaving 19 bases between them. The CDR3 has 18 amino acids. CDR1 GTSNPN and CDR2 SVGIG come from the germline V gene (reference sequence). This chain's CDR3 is CAWSGSTKQDSSGNTIYF. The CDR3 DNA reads TGTGCCTGGAGTGGGTCGACGAAGCAGGACAGCTCTGGAAACACCATATATTTT.